This is a list of T cell receptor beta chains from one sample in a study of response to subunit inactivated influenza vaccine. TCRdb redid the calling of the RT-PCR reads with MiXCR, one entry per CDR3 protein. The repertoire holds around 850,000 distinct CDR3 sequences, with around a sixth as singletons. The material sequenced was PBMCs from blood, taken roughly 5 days after vaccination. The source is a man aged 45-60 years who received an inactivated influenza vaccine. Both conserved end residues are part of each CDR3. The D gene is left open where the match is weak. Part of the rows lack a size; the others show once, few, many or a class for expanded clones.

V gene: TRBV6-1; J gene: TRBJ2-7; D gene: .; clone size: few; CDR3 DNA: TGTGCCAGCAGTGACCCCAGGGAGGGGGCGGACTACGAGCAGTACTTC; CDR3 protein: CASSDPREGADYEQYF
V gene: TRBV20-1; J gene: TRBJ1-1; D gene: .; clone size: few; CDR3 DNA: TGCAGTGCTGGCGGACAGCGGGGGGCTTTCTTT; CDR3 protein: CSAGGQRGAFF
V gene: TRBV5-5; J gene: TRBJ1-1; D gene: .; clone size: .; CDR3 DNA: TGTGCCAGCAGCAGAAGCAGGGTGGAGGACACTGAAGCTTTCTTT; CDR3 protein: CASSRSRVEDTEAFF
V gene: TRBV28; J gene: TRBJ1-4; D gene: .; clone size: many; CDR3 DNA: TGTGCCAGCAGTCACGGACGGAATCCTAATGAAAAACTGTTTTTT; CDR3 protein: CASSHGRNPNEKLFF
V gene: TRBV10-3; J gene: TRBJ2-7; D gene: .; clone size: few; CDR3 DNA: TGTGCCATTAGGGAGGGGGCTCTTGGCGAGCAGTACTTC; CDR3 protein: CAIREGALGEQYF
V gene: TRBV12-3/TRBV12-4; J gene: TRBJ2-7; D gene: .; clone size: .; CDR3 DNA: TGTGCCAGCAGTTTTTTTATTTACGAGCAGTACTTC; CDR3 protein: CASSFFIYEQYF
V gene: TRBV7-2; J gene: TRBJ2-5; D gene: TRBD1; clone size: .; CDR3 DNA: TGTGCCAGCAGCTTAGGGCAGGGGGCCCGACAAGAGACCCAGTACTTC; CDR3 protein: CASSLGQGARQETQYF
V gene: TRBV24-1; J gene: TRBJ2-1; D gene: TRBD2; clone size: .; CDR3 DNA: TGTGCCACCAGTGATTTGGGGGCGGGAGGCGGCAATGAGCAGTTCTTC; CDR3 protein: CATSDLGAGGGNEQFF
V gene: TRBV5-1; J gene: TRBJ1-1; D gene: .; clone size: .; CDR3 DNA: TGCGCCAGCAGCTTGGAACCAGGGGCCGACACTGAAGCTTTCTTT; CDR3 protein: CASSLEPGADTEAFF
V gene: TRBV7-2; J gene: TRBJ2-7; D gene: TRBD2; clone size: many; CDR3 DNA: TGTGCCAGCAGCTCAACTAGCGGGAGATCTTACGAGCAGTACTTC; CDR3 protein: CASSSTSGRSYEQYF
V gene: TRBV7-8; J gene: TRBJ1-4; D gene: .; clone size: .; CDR3 DNA: TGTGCCAGCAGCTTATTGGGTGAAAAACTGTTTTTT; CDR3 protein: CASSLLGEKLFF